This T cell receptor beta chain stems from a study of sequential checkpoint blockade in melanoma. Treatment specified: randomized to nivolumab then ipilimumab (arm A) or the reverse (arm B). Libraries were prepared by immunoSEQ multiplex PCR; TCRdb keeps only in-frame clonotypes and omits some of them. The data show more than 9,500 clones, approximately 62% seen once. CDR3 length: 16 amino acids. V was pared by 2 bases and J by 8 bases, with 8 bases of the junction left unmatched. Germline CDR1 is SGDLS and CDR2 is YYNGEE. The gene calls are TRBV9 and TRBJ2-2; 11 bases line up with TRBD1. This clonotype originated in a human donor with melanoma. This material consisted of CD8+ T cells sorted from blood (inferred from file names), taken from a patient given nivolumab and ipilimumab in sequence. The CDR3: CASSVVGTGGVGELFF. The CDR3 coding sequence is TGTGCCAGCAGCGTTGTCGGGACAGGGGGAGTAGGGGAGCTGTTTTTT.